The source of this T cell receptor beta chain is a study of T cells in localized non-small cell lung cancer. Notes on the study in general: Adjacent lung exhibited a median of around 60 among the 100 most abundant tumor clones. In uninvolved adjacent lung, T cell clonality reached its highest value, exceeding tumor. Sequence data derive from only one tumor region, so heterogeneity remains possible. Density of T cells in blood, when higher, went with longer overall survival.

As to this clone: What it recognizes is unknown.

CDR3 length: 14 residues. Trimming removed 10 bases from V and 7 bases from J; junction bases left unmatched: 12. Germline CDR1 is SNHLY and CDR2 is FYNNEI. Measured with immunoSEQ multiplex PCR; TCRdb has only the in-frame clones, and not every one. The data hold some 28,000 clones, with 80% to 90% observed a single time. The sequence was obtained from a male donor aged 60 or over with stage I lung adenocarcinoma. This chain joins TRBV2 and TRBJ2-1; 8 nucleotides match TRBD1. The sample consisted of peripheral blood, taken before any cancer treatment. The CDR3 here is CATNPDRGRNEQFF. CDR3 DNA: TGTGCCACCAACCCCGACAGGGGACGTAATGAGCAGTTCTTC.